This passage covers 6 T cell receptor beta chains from one sample sequenced in a study of monozygotic twins with cystic fibrosis. Only in-frame clones appear in the TCRdb table, and some are missing; sequencing was by immunoSEQ multiplex PCR. The table includes about 32,000 clones, about 92% detected once. Specimen: blood. The receptors come from a girl aged 2 to 9 with cystic fibrosis.

The chain carries TRBV7-7 and TRBJ2-3; unclear D gene. This CDR3 has 14 amino acids. V dropped 5 bases and J dropped 0 bases, with 9 bases sitting between them. Germline V gives CDR1 SSHAT, CDR2 FNYEAQ (reference sequence). CDR3 sequence: CASSPFPSTDTQYF. The CDR3 nucleotides read TGTGCCAGCAGCCCCTTCCCCAGCACAGATACGCAGTATTTT.

The rearrangement joins TRBV15 to TRBJ2-7; D possibly corresponds to TRBD1 (5 bases). The CDR3 is made up of 18 amino acids. Trimming stripped 0 bases from V and 2 bases from J, with 20 bases between. Germline CDR1 and CDR2: LNHNV and YYDKDF (reference sequence). CDR3 sequence (DNA): TGTGCCACCAGCAGAGATTTAGGCGACAGCCGATTCACCTACGAGCAGTACTTC. Translated: CATSRDLGDSRFTYEQYF.

The rearrangement links TRBV30 to TRBJ1-1, with 9 bases aligning to TRBD1. This CDR3 region has 14 residues. With V trimmed by 4 bases and J by 5 bases, 8 bases remained unmatched. CDR1 is GTSNPN and CDR2 is SVGIG in the germline V gene (reference sequence). The CDR3 DNA sequence: TGTGCCTGGAACCTGGACAGGGGACGAACTGAAGCTTTCTTT. Its translation is CAWNLDRGRTEAFF.

V gene TRBV7-2 combines with J gene TRBJ2-7; the D gene could be TRBD1 or TRBD2 (5 bases each). V lost 4 bases and J 5 bases, leaving 15 bases between the germline ends. CDR3 length equals 14 residues. Germline V gives CDR1 SGHTA, CDR2 FQGNSA. CDR3: CASSSVGDGDEQYF. The CDR3 coding sequence is TGTGCCAGCAGCTCGGTGGGGGATGGGGACGAGCAGTACTTC.

This chain links TRBV27 with TRBJ2-7; TRBD1 matches at 9 bases. The CDR3 length is 15 residues. With 2 bases clipped from V and 3 bases from J, the junction kept 5 bases outside the gene matches. Germline CDR1 reads MNHEY; CDR2 reads SMNVEV (reference sequence). As DNA, the CDR3 is TGTGCCAGCAGTTTAGGGACAGGGTTCCTCTACGAGCAGTACTTC. Its translation: CASSLGTGFLYEQYF.

The count of this clone is one. This chain joins TRBV19 and TRBJ1-5; the D gene is possibly TRBD1 (6 bases). This CDR3 comprises 13 residues. CDR1 and CDR2 (germline): LNHDA, SQIVND (reference sequence). V lost 3 bases, J lost 7 bases, and 10 bases lay in between. CDR3 DNA sequence: TGTGCCAGTAGTATTGACAGGTCCCAGCCCCAGCATTTT. Its protein product is CASSIDRSQPQHF.